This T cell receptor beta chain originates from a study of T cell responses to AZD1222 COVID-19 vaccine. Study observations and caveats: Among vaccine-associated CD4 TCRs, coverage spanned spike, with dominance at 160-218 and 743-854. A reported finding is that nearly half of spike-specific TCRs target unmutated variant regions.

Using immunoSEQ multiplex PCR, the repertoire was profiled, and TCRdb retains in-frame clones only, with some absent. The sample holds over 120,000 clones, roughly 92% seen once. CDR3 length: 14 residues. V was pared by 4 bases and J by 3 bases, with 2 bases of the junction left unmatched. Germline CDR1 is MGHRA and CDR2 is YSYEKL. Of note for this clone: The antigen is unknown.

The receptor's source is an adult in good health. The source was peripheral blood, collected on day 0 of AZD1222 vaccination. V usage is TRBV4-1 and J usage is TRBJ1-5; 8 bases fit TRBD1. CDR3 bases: TGCGCCAGCAGCCGGACAGGGCTCAATCAGCCCCAGCATTTT. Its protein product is CASSRTGLNQPQHF.